These 28 T cell receptor beta chains share one sample of origin, sequenced in a study of human T cells and chemical hapten exposure. TCRdb reprocessed the 5' RACE reads via MiXCR and lists one record per CDR3 protein. The data contain approximately 81,000 distinct CDR3 sequences, about 8% of them singletons. Sequencing started from total RNA isolated from unfractionated whole blood. These receptors originate from a male donor in good health.

The gene calls are TRBV19 and TRBJ1-5, with D uncertain. Between the trimmed V and J ends, which lost 5 bases and 3 bases, there was a span of 11 bases. Germline V gene sequence: CDR1 LNHDA, CDR2 SQIVND (reference sequence). The CDR3 has 14 residues. The CDR3 protein is CASSSLRDNQPQHF. DNA for the CDR3: TGTGCCAGTAGTTCCCTCCGGGACAATCAGCCCCAGCATTTT.

This clonotype was picked up a small number of times. V and J are TRBV20-1 and TRBJ2-3; no clear D gene. Trimming stripped 0 bases from V and 5 bases from J, with 15 bases between. Germline V CDR1 and CDR2: DFQATT, SNEGSKA (reference sequence). This CDR3 comprises 15 residues. This CDR3 is CSAREGASARDTQYF. The CDR3 DNA reads TGCAGTGCTAGAGAAGGAGCGTCCGCACGAGATACGCAGTATTTT.

This clonotype was seen repeatedly, ten times or more. The chain links TRBV9 to TRBJ2-3, with D maybe TRBD2 (5 bases). The germline CDR1 and CDR2 sequences are SGDLS and YYNGEE. Trimming stripped 3 bases from V and 2 bases from J, with 10 bases between. The length of the CDR3 is 14 residues. In DNA, the CDR3 is TGTGCCAGCAGCGGTGGAGGATCCACAGATACGCAGTATTTT. It yields the protein CASSGGGSTDTQYF.

CDR3 in DNA: TGTGCCAGCAGTACTAGCGGAGGCTCCTACGAGCAGTACTTC. It yields the protein CASSTSGGSYEQYF. The rearrangement links TRBV12-3 or TRBV12-4 to TRBJ2-7; 8 nucleotides agree with TRBD2. The CDR3 is 14 residues long. The V and J ends lost 5 bases and 0 bases, in that order; junction bases with no gene match: 3.

The CDR3 nucleotides read TGCGCCAGCAGCTGGGGATCTTACAGGGAGCATCAGCCCCAGCATTTT. Protein product: CASSWGSYREHQPQHF. V is TRBV5-1 and J is TRBJ1-5; tentative D call: TRBD1 (6 bases). The germline CDR1 and CDR2 sequences are SGHRS and YFSETQ. The CDR3 length is 16 residues. V lost 3 bases, J lost 5 bases, and 18 bases lay in between. Full variable domain (rest looked up from reference TRBV5-1 and TRBJ1-5): KAGVTQTPRYLIKTRGQQVTLSCSPISGHRSVSWYQQTPGQGLQFLFEYFSETQRNKGNFPGRFSGRQFSNSRSEMNVSTLELGDSALYLCASSWGSYREHQPQHFGDGTRLSIL.

The table lists this clonotype with many counts. This chain links TRBV18 with TRBJ1-1; tentative D call: TRBD1 (6 bases). Looked up from germline, CDR1 is KGHSH and CDR2 is LQKENI. V was clipped by 3 bases and J by 0 bases, with 17 bases between them. This CDR3 is 17 amino acids long. CDR3 coding DNA: TGTGCCAGCTCACCCCGCCCGGGGGGCATCATGAACACTGAAGCTTTCTTT. Translating it yields CASSPRPGGIMNTEAFF.

In its sample, this clonotype was seen many times. The rearrangement joins TRBV2 to TRBJ2-1; possible D gene TRBD2, 5 bases. Germline V gene data show CDR1 as SNHLY and CDR2 as FYNNEI. V lost 4 bases and J lost 1, with 5 bases in between. CDR3 length: 13 amino acids. CDR3 in amino acids: CASSGESYNEQFF. In DNA form, the CDR3 reads TGTGCCAGCAGTGGGGAGTCCTACAATGAGCAGTTCTTC.

The chain is built from TRBV12-3 or TRBV12-4 and TRBJ2-3, with TRBD1 matching 7 bases. This CDR3 has 16 residues. Germline trimming cut 3 bases from V and 4 bases from J; bases unmatched to any gene: 10. CDR3 bases: TGTGCCAGCAGTTTCAGGTTAGGGGGCTTCGCAGATACGCAGTATTTT. Amino acid sequence: CASSFRLGGFADTQYF.

This clonotype was found a few times. The gene calls are TRBV4-3 and TRBJ2-1; the D is unclear. The CDR3 contains 13 residues. CDR1 is LGHNA and CDR2 is YSLEER in the germline V gene. V was trimmed by 0 bases and J by 8 bases, leaving 8 bases between them. CDR3 DNA sequence: TGCGCCAGCAGCCAAGATCTAGGGTATGAGCAGTTCTTC. It yields the protein CASSQDLGYEQFF.

The V gene is TRBV29-1, the J gene TRBJ2-1; D is perhaps TRBD1 (6 bases). The CDR3 contains 16 residues. Trimming removed 4 bases from V and 7 bases from J, with 23 bases in between. Germline values: CDR1 SQVTM, CDR2 ANQGSEA. The CDR3: CSVGQPWDTQSNEQFF. The CDR3 bases are TGCAGCGTTGGGCAACCTTGGGACACTCAATCGAATGAGCAGTTCTTC.

This rearrangement joins TRBV12-3 or TRBV12-4 to TRBJ1-2; D uncertain. V dropped 4 bases and J dropped 0 bases, with 12 bases sitting between them. The CDR3 covers 15 residues. CDR3 sequence reads: CASSSRRIPNYGYTF. The CDR3 DNA reads TGTGCCAGCAGTTCCCGACGGATCCCTAACTATGGCTACACCTTC.

CDR3 residues: CASSLYVSSTDTQYF. The CDR3 nucleotides read TGTGCCAGCAGCCTCTATGTATCTAGCACAGATACGCAGTATTTT. The gene calls are TRBV6-5 and TRBJ2-3; no reliable D call. V lost 6 bases and J lost 0, with 13 bases in between. The CDR3 runs 15 residues. CDR1 and CDR2 (germline): MNHEY, SVGAGI.

This clonotype was recorded a few times. V usage is TRBV6-5 and J usage is TRBJ2-2; tentatively, D is TRBD2 (6 bases). Germline loops: CDR1 MNHEY, CDR2 SVGAGI. The V gene lost 6 bases and the J gene lost 5 bases, with 10 bases spanning the gap. The CDR3 has 13 residues. DNA of the CDR3: TGTGCCAGCAGCGGGAGAGGGACCGGGGAGCTGTTTTTT. This translates into CASSGRGTGELFF.

The chain combines TRBV7-6 with TRBJ2-1, with 8 bases fitting TRBD2. Looked up from germline, CDR1 is SGHVS and CDR2 is FNYEAQ. The junction had 7 bases not matched to a gene; V was cut back by 5 bases and J by 7 bases. The CDR3 sequence is 14 residues long. The CDR3 sequence is CASSLSGASNEQFF. CDR3 nucleotides: TGTGCCAGCAGCCTTAGCGGGGCGAGTAATGAGCAGTTCTTC.

Regarding this clonotype: With a much larger clone just one base away, this may be a read error. The V call is TRBV7-9, the J call TRBJ2-3, with no clear D. V was pared by 4 bases and J by 6 bases, with 8 bases between. Germline V gives CDR1 SEHNR, CDR2 FQNEAQ (reference sequence). The CDR3 is made up of 12 amino acids. The CDR3 region is CASSSEADTQYF. CDR3 coding DNA: TGTGCCAGCAGCTCGGAAGCGGATACGCAGTATTTT.

Written as DNA, the CDR3 is TGTGCCAGCAGCTTAAGGGACCGAGAGCTCCAAGAGACCCAGTACTTC. Its protein product is CASSLRDRELQETQYF. This chain connects TRBV7-9 to TRBJ2-5, with D perhaps matching TRBD1 or TRBD2 (5 bases each). Trimming pared 2 bases from V and 1 base from J, leaving 14 bases between. Looked up from germline, CDR1 is SEHNR and CDR2 is FQNEAQ (reference sequence). There are 16 residues in the CDR3.

This clonotype showed up just a few times. The chain is built from TRBV25-1 and TRBJ2-4; 8 positions agree with TRBD2. From germline, CDR1 is MGHDK and CDR2 SYGVNS. The J segment lost 8 bases and the V segment lost 3 bases, leaving 3 bases of the junction unmatched. The CDR3 runs to 13 residues. The CDR3 DNA is TGTGCCAGCAGTGAGGCAGCGGGGGACATTCAGTACTTC. Amino acid sequence: CASSEAAGDIQYF.

The rearrangement links TRBV7-9 to TRBJ2-3; D is uncertain. The CDR3 is made up of 14 amino acids. Trimming cost V 5 bases and J 6 bases, with 15 bases left between them. The germline gives CDR1 SEHNR, CDR2 FQNEAQ (reference sequence). The CDR3 sequence is CASSPMWGFDTQYF. CDR3 nucleotides: TGTGCCAGCAGCCCGATGTGGGGTTTCGATACGCAGTATTTT.

The table lists this clonotype with many counts. As DNA, the CDR3 is TGTGCCAGCCTCAGCGGCACAGATACGCAGTATTTT. Residues: CASLSGTDTQYF. The V and J genes are TRBV12-3 or TRBV12-4 and TRBJ2-3; D is undetermined. V lost 8 bases, J lost 1 base, and 7 bases lay in between. The CDR3 extends over 12 amino acids.

The chain recombines TRBV6-2 or TRBV6-3 with TRBJ2-4, with D unclear. V gave up 5 bases and J gave up 7 bases, with 15 bases separating them. This CDR3 is built from 14 residues. CDR1 is MNHEY and CDR2 is SVGEGT in the germline V gene. The CDR3: CASSVAPEVNIQYF. The DNA of the CDR3 is TGTGCCAGCAGTGTAGCCCCCGAAGTGAACATTCAGTACTTC.

This clonotype was seen a handful of times. This chain joins TRBV21-1 and TRBJ2-1. TRBV21-1 is labeled a pseudogene. The CDR3 consists of 12 residues. DNA of the CDR3: TGTGCCAGCAGCAAAGAGTCGCTTGAGCAGTTCTTC. Amino acids: CASSKESLEQFF.

This clonotype was observed many times. The chain is built from TRBV7-9 and TRBJ1-1; the match to TRBD1 covers 10 bases. J gave up 7 bases and V 5 bases, and 4 bases lay outside the gene matches. From germline, CDR1 is SEHNR and CDR2 FQNEAQ (reference sequence). CDR3 size: 13 residues. The CDR3 DNA follows: TGTGCCAGCAGCCAGGGGACAGGGGTTGAAGCTTTCTTT. Residues: CASSQGTGVEAFF.

The chain recombines TRBV6-5 with TRBJ1-1; no clear D. V was clipped by 6 bases and J by 2 bases, with 19 bases between them. Germline V gives CDR1 MNHEY, CDR2 SVGAGI. This CDR3 is 16 amino acids long. CDR3 region: CASRPYKGGYNTEAFF. In DNA, the CDR3 is TGTGCCAGCAGGCCTTATAAGGGAGGGTATAACACTGAAGCTTTCTTT.

This rearrangement joins TRBV7-9 to TRBJ2-5; D is perhaps TRBD1 (6 bases). V lost 2 bases, J lost 0 bases, and 10 bases lay in between. Per the germline V gene, CDR1 is SEHNR and CDR2 is FQNEAQ (reference sequence). The CDR3 has 15 amino acids. The CDR3, as DNA: TGTGCCAGCAGCTTATGGAGGACAGACCAAGAGACCCAGTACTTC. Protein: CASSLWRTDQETQYF. Variable domain in full (rest from reference TRBV7-9 and TRBJ2-5): DTGVSQNPRHKITKRGQNVTFRCDPISEHNRLYWYRQTLGQGPEFLTYFQNEAQLEKSRLLSDRFSAERPKGSFSTLEIQRTEQGDSAMYLCASSLWRTDQETQYFGPGTRLLVL.

This clonotype was found many times. This chain connects TRBV29-1 to TRBJ2-1; D tentatively reads TRBD1 or TRBD2 (5 bases each). Per the germline V gene, CDR1 is SQVTM and CDR2 is ANQGSEA. The CDR3 runs to 16 residues. V dropped 4 bases and J dropped 4 bases, with 20 bases sitting between them. CDR3 coding DNA: TGCAGCGTTGCCCCCCCTAAGGGACGGCAGTACAATGAGCAGTTCTTC. Protein sequence: CSVAPPKGRQYNEQFF.

There are many counts of this clonotype. The V call is TRBV18, the J call TRBJ2-7, with a possible D match to TRBD2 (6 bases). The CDR3 sequence is 13 residues long. The germline V gene has CDR1 KGHSH and CDR2 LQKENI. The V and J ends lost 5 bases and 7 bases respectively, with 15 bases between them. This chain's CDR3 is CASSAGPGGEQYF. The CDR3 DNA is TGTGCCAGCTCAGCCGGACCCGGAGGGGAGCAGTACTTC.

The V call is TRBV14, the J call TRBJ1-6; possible D gene TRBD1, 5 bases. The CDR3 consists of 13 residues. Per germline, CDR1 SGHDN and CDR2 FVKESK. V was clipped by 3 bases and J by 10 bases, with 10 bases between them. CDR3 sequence reads: CASSHRVGSPLHF. The CDR3 DNA reads as TGTGCCAGCAGCCACAGGGTCGGGTCACCCCTCCACTTT.

This clonotype was seen at least ten times. V usage is TRBV4-2 and J usage is TRBJ2-6; tentatively, D is TRBD1 (6 bases). From germline, CDR1 is LGHNA and CDR2 YNFKEQ. Trimming stripped 2 bases from V and 0 bases from J, with 14 bases between. The CDR3 length is 18 residues. The CDR3 protein is CASSQNREGTSGANVLTF. DNA for the CDR3: TGTGCCAGCAGCCAAAACAGGGAAGGTACCTCTGGGGCCAACGTCCTGACTTTC.